This T cell receptor beta chain stems from a study of blood T cells in healthy people across ages. Together with a sample-barcoded 5' primer, a J-beta primer mix was included in a second PCR lasting about 6 to 11 cycles. TCRdb reanalysed the 5' RACE reads using MiXCR and keeps one entry per CDR3 protein. In the table there are approximately 800,000 distinct CDR3 sequences, approximately 24% of which are singletons. The sample was also linked to a second study, of T cells of mothers and their children. This second study notes: Donation was provided by three healthy Caucasian mothers along with their six children. Thymic selection molds TCR recombination products alike in related and unrelated pairs.

The sample consisted of blood. This TCR derives from a boy aged 5-17 years in good health.

This chain's CDR3 is CASSLAGTGENTEAFF. The CDR3 DNA follows: TGTGCCAGCAGCCTCGCCGGGACAGGGGAGAACACTGAAGCTTTCTTT. This chain connects TRBV7-2 to TRBJ1-1, with 10 nucleotides matching TRBD1. Germline CDR1 SGHTA, CDR2 FQGNSA. The ends lost 5 bases at V and 1 base at J; junction bases unmatched: 7. The CDR3 spans 16 residues.